The 11 T cell receptor beta chains reported below all come from one sample, sequenced in a study of T cells in Graves' hyperthyroidism and ophthalmopathy (dated by TCRdb to about 2019). Library prep was done by multiplex PCR. The reads were generated on an Illumina HiSeq 2000. The TCR beta CDR3 regions were amplified from RNA transcripts. A first-round RT-PCR of the TCR CDR3 used the HTBI primer set with the Qiagen OneStep RT-PCR kit. TCRdb ran its own pipeline on the public reads, namely fastp trimming at Q25 and MiXCR clone calling, and kept in-frame beta chains. Each CDR3 protein appears once, grouped with its most common genes and DNA. The sample contains about 590,000 distinct CDR3 sequences, approximately 15% of them found a single time. The leading ten clones occupy more than 6% of the sample. The sequenced sample was blood. The source of these receptors is a woman between 18 and 29 years old with Graves' ophthalmopathy.

This clonotype was seen a handful of times. This chain uses TRBV6-1 with TRBJ1-4, with 7 bases matching TRBD1. Per germline, CDR1 MNHNS and CDR2 SASEGT. The J segment lost 4 bases and the V segment lost 5 bases, leaving 4 bases of the junction unmatched. The CDR3 runs to 14 residues. The CDR3, as DNA: TGTGCCAGCAGTAACAGGGGCCTTAATGAAAAACTGTTTTTT. This sequence encodes CASSNRGLNEKLFF.

This clonotype was seen at least ten times. The V gene is TRBV5-5, the J gene TRBJ1-2; D remains unclear. The V end lost 0 bases, the J end lost 2 bases, and 8 bases lay between the germline ends. This CDR3 is built from 14 residues. Germline V gives CDR1 SGHKS, CDR2 YYEKEE (reference sequence). The CDR3 region is CASSLGGRNYGYTF. The CDR3 DNA reads TGTGCCAGCAGCTTGGGCGGACGGAACTATGGCTACACCTTC.

This clonotype was seen ten or more times. The J gene is TRBJ2-1, the V gene TRBV30; the match to TRBD2 covers 7 bases. Trimming took 0 bases from V and 4 from J; bases not matched to a gene: 6. Looked up from germline, CDR1 is GTSNPN and CDR2 is SVGIG (reference sequence). CDR3 length: 15 residues. The CDR3 region is CAWSVNAGVYNEQFF. CDR3 sequence (DNA): TGTGCCTGGAGTGTTAATGCGGGGGTATACAATGAGCAGTTCTTC.

The table lists this clonotype with many counts. The chain joins TRBV7-3 to TRBJ2-3, with a possible D match to TRBD2 (6 bases). This CDR3 region has 14 residues. Germline V CDR1 and CDR2: SGHTA, FQGTGA. Trimming stripped 4 bases from V and 2 bases from J, with 10 bases between. CDR3 nucleotide sequence: TGTGCCAGCAGCTCCGGGACTTACACAGATACGCAGTATTTT. As protein: CASSSGTYTDTQYF. The whole variable domain, filled in from reference TRBV7-3 and TRBJ2-3, reads GAGVSQTPSNKVTEKGKYVELRCDPISGHTALYWYRQSLGQGPEFLIYFQGTGAADDSGLPNDRFFAVRPEGSVSTLKIQRTERGDSAVYLCASSSGTYTDTQYFGPGTRLTVL.

In its sample, this clonotype was seen many times. The gene calls are TRBV28 and TRBJ2-3; 8 bases are a match to TRBD2. The CDR3 sequence is 16 residues long. After removal of 4 bases from V and 0 bases from J, the junction contained 6 bases not matched to a gene. CDR1 MDHEN and CDR2 SYDVKM come from the germline V gene. CDR3 sequence: CASSSYSGRSTDTQYF. The CDR3 DNA sequence: TGTGCCAGCAGTTCCTACAGCGGGAGAAGCACAGATACGCAGTATTTT. Together with reference TRBV28 and TRBJ2-3, the CDR3 gives the full variable domain: DVKVTQSSRYLVKRTGEKVFLECVQDMDHENMFWYRQDPGLGLRLIYFSYDVKMKEKGDIPEGYSVSREKKERFSLILESASTNQTSMYLCASSSYSGRSTDTQYFGPGTRLTVL.

This clonotype was counted between two and nine times. The CDR3 DNA sequence: TGTGCCAGCAGCGACAGGGGGGACGGCTACACCTTC. Residues: CASSDRGDGYTF. V and J are TRBV9 and TRBJ1-2, with TRBD1 matching over 8 bases. V shed 3 bases, J shed 8 bases, and the junction held 3 bases outside the gene matches. From germline, CDR1 is SGDLS and CDR2 YYNGEE. The CDR3 sequence is 12 residues long.

This clonotype appeared many times. The CDR3 DNA reads TGCAGCGTTGAGGGGGCAGGGCCCACTGAAGCTTTCTTT. Its protein product is CSVEGAGPTEAFF. V is TRBV29-1 and J is TRBJ1-1, with TRBD1 as a possible D gene (6 bases). The V and J ends lost 3 bases and 4 bases respectively, with 12 bases between them. This CDR3 region has 13 residues. CDR1 and CDR2 (germline): SQVTM, ANQGSEA.

The genes are TRBV25-1 and TRBJ1-4; D may be TRBD1 (5 bases). Germline V CDR1 and CDR2: MGHDK, SYGVNS. Trimming removed 3 bases at V and 8 bases at J, with 13 bases between. The CDR3 is made up of 14 amino acids. CDR3 sequence: CASSEEGAYEKLFF. DNA of the CDR3: TGTGCCAGCAGTGAGGAAGGGGCGTACGAAAAACTGTTTTTT.

This clonotype has at least ten counts. V and J are TRBV28 and TRBJ2-5; 7 positions agree with TRBD2. The CDR3 extends over 16 amino acids. Per the germline V gene, CDR1 is MDHEN and CDR2 is SYDVKM. The V segment lost 4 bases and the J segment 1 base; nucleotides outside the gene matches: 9. The CDR3 is CASSWDYRSLQETQYF. The CDR3 DNA is TGTGCCAGCAGTTGGGACTACCGAAGCCTCCAAGAGACCCAGTACTTC.

This clonotype appeared a few times. This chain uses TRBV6-1 with TRBJ2-6; 8 positions match TRBD1. The CDR3 sequence is 16 residues long. J gave up 4 bases and V 5 bases, and 7 bases lay outside the gene matches. CDR1 and CDR2 from the germline V gene are MNHNS and SASEGT. CDR3: CASSSDRGSGANVLTF. In DNA, the CDR3 is TGTGCCAGCAGTTCCGACAGGGGATCCGGGGCCAACGTCCTGACTTTC.

This clonotype occurred many times. V usage is TRBV7-9 and J usage is TRBJ2-3, with D perhaps matching TRBD1 (6 bases). In germline, CDR1 is SEHNR, CDR2 FQNEAQ (reference sequence). The CDR3 is made up of 16 amino acids. The V gene lost 5 bases and the J gene lost 4 bases, with 19 bases spanning the gap. CDR3 sequence (DNA): TGTGCCAGCAGCATCCTGGACAGACACCCCGCAGATACGCAGTATTTT. Its protein product is CASSILDRHPADTQYF.